This TCR beta chain was documented in a study of T cells in Graves' hyperthyroidism and ophthalmopathy. Researchers amplified the TCR beta CDR3 regions from RNA transcripts. An initial round of RT-PCR targeting the TCR CDR3 relied on the HTBI primer set. TCRdb independently ran MiXCR on the multiplex PCR reads; one entry per CDR3 protein. Of 600,000 to 850,000 distinct CDR3 sequences in the sample, 18% were seen once. The V gene's germline CDR1 is SGHRS and CDR2 YFSETQ. This CDR3 is 16 amino acids long. V shed 0 bases and J shed 0 bases, with 13 bases lying between them. This clonotype was sampled from a woman aged 45-65 years with Graves' hyperthyroidism that later progressed to Graves' ophthalmopathy. The gene calls are TRBV5-1 and TRBJ2-7; D is ambiguous. The sequencing input was blood. The CDR3 DNA sequence: TGCGCCAGCAGCTTGGTAGGGCCCTCTCACTCCTACGAGCAGTACTTC. It specifies CASSLVGPSHSYEQYF.